Following are 10 T cell receptor beta chains from one sample sequenced in a study of blood T cell repertoires in COVID-19. Only in-frame clones appear in the TCRdb table, and some are missing; sequencing was by immunoSEQ multiplex PCR. The sample shows some 260,000 clones, around four fifths of them seen only once. The source material was PBMCs or T cells enriched from blood (not recorded which). All receptors derive from a man under 40 with acute COVID-19.

This chain uses TRBV5-1 with TRBJ2-1, with unresolved D. V was pared by 0 bases and J by 0 bases, with 10 bases between. The CDR3 spans 16 residues. Germline V gene lookup returns CDR1 SGHRS and CDR2 YFSETQ. The CDR3 coding sequence is TGCGCCAGCAGCTTGGGCGTCGGTAGCTCCTACAATGAGCAGTTCTTC. It specifies CASSLGVGSSYNEQFF.

V gene TRBV5-5 combines with J gene TRBJ2-2; TRBD1 aligns across 7 bases. Germline trimming cut 0 bases from V and 5 bases from J; bases unmatched to any gene: 4. Germline assignment: CDR1 SGHKS and CDR2 YYEKEE (reference sequence). This CDR3 is built from 15 residues. The CDR3 loop is CASSLEGARTGELFF. CDR3 nucleotide sequence: TGTGCCAGCAGCTTGGAGGGGGCGCGGACCGGGGAGCTGTTTTTT.

The V and J genes are TRBV11-2 and TRBJ2-2; D might be TRBD1 (6 bases). Trimming took 7 bases from V and 6 from J, leaving 21 bases between them. This CDR3 is 16 amino acids long. Germline-derived CDR1 and CDR2 are SGHAT and FQNNGV. The CDR3 spells CASKLRTDSSPGELFF. In nucleotides, the CDR3 is TGTGCCAGCAAACTTAGAACGGACAGCTCCCCCGGGGAGCTGTTTTTT.

The rearrangement joins TRBV7-2 to TRBJ2-2; D uncertain. Trimming stripped 3 bases from V and 11 bases from J, with 10 bases between. This CDR3 has 12 amino acids. Germline CDR1 SGHTA, CDR2 FQGNSA. CDR3 loop: CASSFWATELFF. The DNA of the CDR3 is TGTGCCAGCAGCTTTTGGGCGACAGAGCTGTTTTTT.

V and J are TRBV11-2 and TRBJ1-6; no clear D gene. CDR1 and CDR2 (germline): SGHAT, FQNNGV. This CDR3 has 12 amino acids. The V end was cut by 3 bases, the J end by 8 bases, with 5 bases between. The CDR3 bases are TGTGCCAGCAGCTTGGCCGATTCACCCCTCCACTTT. It translates to CASSLADSPLHF.

A word on this clone: The sample contains more than one DNA sequence encoding this CDR3. The rearrangement links TRBV15 to TRBJ1-5; tentative D call: TRBD1 (6 bases). CDR1 is LNHNV and CDR2 is YYDKDF in the germline V gene (reference sequence). The CDR3 runs 16 residues. Deletions cut 1 base from V and 3 bases from J, with 13 bases between. The CDR3 protein is CATSRGQGRSNQPQHF. The CDR3 DNA is TGTGCCACCAGCAGAGGGCAGGGGAGATCCAATCAGCCCCAGCATTTT.

The chain carries TRBV6-2 or TRBV6-3 and TRBJ1-1, with D perhaps TRBD1 (6 bases). This CDR3 region has 13 residues. Looked up from germline, CDR1 is MNHEY and CDR2 is SVGEGT. Trimming pared 5 bases from V and 5 bases from J, leaving 12 bases between. The CDR3 protein is CASSPGARTEAFF. The CDR3 nucleotides are TGTGCCAGCAGTCCAGGGGCGAGGACTGAAGCTTTCTTT.

V usage is TRBV7-2 and J usage is TRBJ2-4; 7 nucleotides align to TRBD2. The germline gives CDR1 SGHTA, CDR2 FQGNSA. The trim removed 5 bases at V and 0 bases at J, leaving 10 bases unmatched. The CDR3 runs to 17 residues. CDR3 amino acids: CASSPPSGRLAKNIQYF. The CDR3 nucleotides are TGTGCCAGCAGCCCTCCTAGCGGTCGCTTAGCCAAAAACATTCAGTACTTC.

V gene TRBV24-1 combines with J gene TRBJ2-1, with 8 bases matching TRBD2. V shed 4 bases and J 2 bases; nucleotides not matched to a gene: 6. CDR3 length: 16 residues. Germline lookup yields CDR1 KGHDR and CDR2 SFDVKD. CDR3 coding DNA: TGTGCCACCAGTGAGGGTAGCGGGAATACCTACAATGAGCAGTTCTTC. Translated: CATSEGSGNTYNEQFF.

This chain uses TRBV9 with TRBJ1-1; 9 nucleotides agree with TRBD1. The CDR3 has 13 amino acids. With 3 bases clipped from V and 8 bases from J, the junction kept 5 bases outside the gene matches. Germline V lookup: CDR1 SGDLS, CDR2 YYNGEE. CDR3 nucleotides: TGTGCCAGCAGCGCCCGGGACAGGGTGGAAGCTTTCTTT. Amino acid sequence: CASSARDRVEAFF. The whole variable domain, remainder taken from reference TRBV9 and TRBJ1-1, is DSGVTQTPKHLITATGQRVTLRCSPRSGDLSVYWYQQSLDQGLQFLIQYYNGEERAKGNILERFSAQQFPDLHSELNLSSLELGDSALYFCASSARDRVEAFFGQGTRLTVV.